These T cell receptor beta chains were read from a single sample in a study of beta chain features in type 1 diabetes. Clones were read by immunoSEQ multiplex PCR, and TCRdb kept only the in-frame ones, dropping some. Of almost 350,000 clones in the sample, 8% were seen once. The sample comprised central memory CD4+ T cells from blood. Receptors were obtained from a woman aged 18 to 35 in good health. Each CDR3 is given with its conserved first and last residue. D genes are given only for firm matches. The listing skips clone size in some rows; elsewhere it reads once, few, many or a size class.

D gene,J gene,clone size,V gene,CDR3 protein,CDR3 DNA
NA,TRBJ2-1,NA,TRBV5-1,CASRPRVEFYNEQFF,TGCGCCAGCAGACCCAGGGTTGAATTCTACAATGAGCAGTTCTTC
TRBD2,TRBJ2-1,many,TRBV11-2,CASSPPGLVPEQFF,TGTGCCAGCAGCCCACCGGGACTAGTTCCTGAGCAGTTCTTC
TRBD1,TRBJ1-3,NA,TRBV6-5,CASSRTGPGNTIYF,TGTGCCAGCAGCCGGACAGGTCCTGGAAACACCATATATTTT
NA,TRBJ2-5,NA,TRBV19,CASSKWLDKETQYF,TGTGCCAGTAGTAAGTGGCTAGACAAAGAGACCCAGTACTTC
NA,TRBJ2-3,NA,TRBV7-9,CASSLGDLTDTQYF,TGTGCCAGCAGCTTGGGGGACCTCACAGATACGCAGTATTTT
TRBD2,TRBJ2-3,few,TRBV5-4,CASSTGLAGGDTQYF,TGTGCCAGCAGCACGGGACTAGCGGGTGGAGATACGCAGTATTTT
NA,TRBJ2-7,NA,TRBV27,CASSFQRQSYEQYF,TGTGCCAGCAGTTTCCAAAGACAGTCTTACGAGCAGTACTTC
TRBD1,TRBJ1-1,few,TRBV10-2,CASRLGQGSLNTEAFF,TGCGCCAGCAGGCTCGGACAGGGTTCCCTGAACACTGAAGCTTTCTTT
NA,TRBJ1-4,NA,TRBV19,CASRASTGYATKLFF,TGTGCCAGTAGGGCCTCGACAGGATACGCGACAAAACTGTTTTTT
NA,TRBJ1-5,NA,TRBV4-1,CASSQEAGEVGHQPQHF,TGCGCCAGCAGCCAAGAAGCAGGGGAGGTAGGGCATCAGCCCCAGCATTTT
TRBD2,TRBJ2-7,many,TRBV27,CASSLEGLAGGEQYF,TGTGCCAGCAGTCTAGAAGGACTAGCGGGAGGCGAGCAGTACTTC
NA,TRBJ2-7,few,TRBV21-1,CASKGQQKTHNYEQYF,TGTGCCAGCAAGGGACAACAGAAAACCCACAACTACGAGCAGTACTTC
TRBD1,TRBJ2-1,NA,TRBV9,CASSVVAGQGYANEQFF,TGTGCCAGCAGCGTAGTTGCGGGACAGGGGTACGCCAATGAGCAGTTCTTC
TRBD1,TRBJ2-6,NA,TRBV18,CASSPFGTGISGANVLTF,TGTGCCAGCTCACCCTTTGGGACAGGGATTTCTGGGGCCAACGTCCTGACTTTC
NA,TRBJ2-7,NA,TRBV7-2,CASSSFYEQYF,TGTGCCAGCAGCTCTTTCTACGAGCAGTACTTC
TRBD1,TRBJ2-1,NA,TRBV28,CASSGTGASYNEQFF,TGTGCCAGCAGTGGGACAGGCGCCTCCTACAATGAGCAGTTCTTC
TRBD2,TRBJ2-5,few,TRBV2,CASKLTSGRVETQYF,TGTGCCAGCAAATTGACTAGCGGGAGGGTGGAGACCCAGTACTTC